What follows is one T cell receptor beta chain and its context. This clonotype was counted a few times. This clone's antigen is unknown. No base-level quality is on record; no much larger clone is a single base apart. The entry originates in a study of CD8+CD57+ T cells in acquired aplastic anemia listed by TCRdb under 2018. In terms of the full investigation: A mean of approximately 3 ug of DNA, ranging from roughly 0.19 to 27.4 ug, was extracted from sorted CD4+ and CD8+ cells. CD8+CD57+ expansion was defined as frequency above the mean frequency observed in healthy subjects. What the research found in general, with its limitations: Twenty-nine CD8+ CDR3 sequences were found to be shared between patients and controls, but these sequences appeared to be highly expressed in patients and within the immunodominant clones of the patients. Between patients and healthy controls, no significant difference in CD8+ Simpson's diversity was found (P=0.060).

Genomic DNA was used as template for profiling of TCR beta VDJ combinations and CDR3 sequences. An Illumina HiSeq 2000 was used for TCR repertoire sequencing. The authors' pipeline ran thus. Repertoire assessment relied on Simpson's diversity index, CDR3 size and DJ length profiles, and TRBV/TRBJ rearrangement plots. The most abundant DNA sequence in the deep sequencing data was taken as the immunodominant clone. CDR3 amino acid sequences were screened for sharing across subjects and were compared with published repertoires and the VDJdb database. TCRdb cleaned the public reads at Q25 with fastp, built clones with MiXCR and kept in-frame beta chains. Records with the same CDR3 protein are collapsed into one entry carrying the most frequent genes and DNA. TCRdb, not the original authors, processed these V and J calls. The sample records 200,000 to 250,000 distinct CDR3 sequences, around half of which are singletons. Roughly 8% of the sample is taken by the ten largest.

Flow cytometry had shown CD8+CD57+ cell expansion in the patients selected for sequencing. Severe acquired aplastic anemia was diagnosed in all patients according to International Study of Aplastic Anemia and Agranulocytosis and Camitta criteria. No patient had received any therapy when blood was sampled. TCR repertoires of sorted CD4+ and CD8+ blood T cells from severe aplastic anemia patients and healthy subjects were deep-sequenced in the study. In the USA, patient enrollment took place under clinicaltrials.gov protocols 00001620, 01623167, 00001397, 00071045, 00081523 and 00961064. Ficoll-Paque density gradient centrifugation was used to isolate peripheral blood mononuclear cells. Before DNA was extracted, CD4+ and CD8+ T cells were sorted using either FACS or magnetic beads. Taken from the germline V gene (reference sequence), the CDR1 and CDR2 loops are LNHDA and SQIVND. Relative to germline, V is 3 bases shorter and J is 9 bases shorter, with 14 bases between their ends. The CDR3 runs 13 residues from the cysteine to the phenylalanine. Here the CDR3 DNA is all that survives: 39 bases in frame from base 1.

In this chain, TRBV19 is recombined with TRBJ2-5; no D gene can be assigned with confidence. This TCR was sampled from a human donor with aplastic anemia. Sequencing input: sorted CD4+, CD8+, or CD8+CD57+ T cells (not recorded which) from PBMCs. The CDR3 loop reads CASSIFAVQPQYF. Here is the DNA: TGTGCCAGTAGTATTTTCGCAGTACAGCCCCAGTACTTC.